The text below deals with one TCR beta chain. The CDR3 sequence is 14 residues long. In germline, CDR1 is SGDLS, CDR2 YYNGEE. Trimming took 0 bases from V and 4 from J, leaving 10 bases between them. This specimen belongs to a study of blood T cell repertoires in COVID-19. Across the study: Spain, Italy and the United States supplied samples that represented acute and convalescent COVID-19.

Profiling relied on immunoSEQ multiplex PCR, and the TCRdb table lists in-frame clones only, not all of them. The repertoire has roughly 180,000 clones, roughly 92% of them found once; the top ten carry 0.6% to 0.9%. The clonotype was recovered from a man aged 30-40 years with COVID-19, enrolled during active disease. The sequenced material came from peripheral blood. This chain uses TRBV9 with TRBJ1-1, with no clear D. CDR3 coding DNA: TGTGCCAGCAGCGTAGCTTGGGGAGGCACTGAAGCTTTCTTT. It encodes CASSVAWGGTEAFF.